The TCR beta chain under discussion was sequenced for a study of T-cell memory formation after mild COVID-19. CDR1 and CDR2 from the germline V gene are KGHDR and SFDVKD. CDR3 length equals 17 residues. With V trimmed by 6 bases and J by 0 bases, 8 bases remained unmatched. General study findings and limits: CD4+ contracting clones were found mainly in CM and EM, and CD8+ ones in EMRA. In pre-infection memory, a portion of responding clones appeared, which suggested that cross-reactive memory joined.

With respect to this clonotype: The antigen is unknown.

TCRdb redid the calling of the 5' RACE reads with MiXCR, one entry per CDR3 protein. The sample has 550,000 to 600,000 distinct CDR3 sequences, 15% to 20% seen once. The V and J genes are TRBV24-1 and TRBJ2-1, with 9 bases matching TRBD2. The receptor was derived from an adult woman who had mild COVID-19 (a few samples of this study predate the infection). Cell type and time point are not known. The sequenced sample consisted of PBMCs or a T cell subset sorted from them (not recorded which). The CDR3 loop reads CATSQAGGPSSYNEQFF. In nucleotides, the CDR3 is TGTGCCACCAGTCAGGCGGGGGGGCCCTCCTCCTACAATGAGCAGTTCTTC.